The 3 T cell receptor beta chains reported below all come from one sample, sequenced in a study of T cells after yellow fever vaccination (dated by TCRdb to between 2018 and 2021). The library relied on 5' RACE. This sample was sequenced with an Illumina HiSeq 2500. In TCRdb, the public reads were trimmed at Q25 with fastp and aligned with MiXCR, with productive beta chains retained. Identical CDR3 protein sequences are pooled into one entry, listed with their most common genes and DNA. The sample table shows some 300,000 distinct CDR3 sequences, and about 7.8% are seen once. The ten largest clones take up 17% of the sample. The treatment or condition label, as the study defines it: live attenuated yellow fever vaccine strain. The specimen was PBMCs, collected 45 days after the first yellow fever vaccination. The source is a man between 18 and 35 years old who received the YFV17D yellow fever vaccine.

A few counts support this clonotype. The CDR3 DNA follows: TGTGCCAGCAGCCCAAGGACTAGCGGGGGCCAGGGGACCCAGTACTTC. As protein: CASSPRTSGGQGTQYF. The chain has TRBV5-4 and TRBJ2-5, with 13 bases lining up with TRBD2. Germline V gives CDR1 SGHNT, CDR2 YYREEE (reference sequence). The CDR3 runs 16 residues. After removal of 4 bases from V and 7 bases from J, the junction contained 10 bases not matched to a gene.

In this sample, this clonotype turned up many times. The chain joins TRBV7-8 to TRBJ2-2, with 10 nucleotides matching TRBD2. This CDR3 comprises 15 residues. Looked up from germline, CDR1 is SGHVS and CDR2 is FQNEAQ. V lost 2 bases, J lost 5 bases, and 2 bases stayed unmatched. CDR3 sequence: CASSLPSGGTGELFF. The CDR3 region has the DNA TGTGCCAGCAGCTTACCTAGCGGGGGTACCGGGGAGCTGTTTTTT.

This clonotype was seen only a few times. The gene calls are TRBV6-1 and TRBJ2-5, with TRBD1 matching 12 bases. The CDR3 is 14 amino acids. Germline CDR1 is MNHNS and CDR2 is SASEGT. Losses at the gene ends were 5 bases for V and 4 bases for J; bases not matched to a gene: 2. The CDR3, as DNA: TGTGCCAGCAGTCGGGACAGGGGGCGAGAGACCCAGTACTTC. Protein sequence: CASSRDRGRETQYF.